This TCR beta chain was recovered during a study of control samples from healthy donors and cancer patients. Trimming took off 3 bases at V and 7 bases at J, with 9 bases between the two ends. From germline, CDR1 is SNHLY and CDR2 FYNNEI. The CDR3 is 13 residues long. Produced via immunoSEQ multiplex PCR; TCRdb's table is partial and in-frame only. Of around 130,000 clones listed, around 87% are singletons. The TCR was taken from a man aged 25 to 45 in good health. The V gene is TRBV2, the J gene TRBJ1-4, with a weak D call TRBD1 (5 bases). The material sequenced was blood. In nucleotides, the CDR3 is TGTGCCAGCAGTGATTCTGGGGGTGAAAAACTGTTTTTT. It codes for CASSDSGGEKLFF.